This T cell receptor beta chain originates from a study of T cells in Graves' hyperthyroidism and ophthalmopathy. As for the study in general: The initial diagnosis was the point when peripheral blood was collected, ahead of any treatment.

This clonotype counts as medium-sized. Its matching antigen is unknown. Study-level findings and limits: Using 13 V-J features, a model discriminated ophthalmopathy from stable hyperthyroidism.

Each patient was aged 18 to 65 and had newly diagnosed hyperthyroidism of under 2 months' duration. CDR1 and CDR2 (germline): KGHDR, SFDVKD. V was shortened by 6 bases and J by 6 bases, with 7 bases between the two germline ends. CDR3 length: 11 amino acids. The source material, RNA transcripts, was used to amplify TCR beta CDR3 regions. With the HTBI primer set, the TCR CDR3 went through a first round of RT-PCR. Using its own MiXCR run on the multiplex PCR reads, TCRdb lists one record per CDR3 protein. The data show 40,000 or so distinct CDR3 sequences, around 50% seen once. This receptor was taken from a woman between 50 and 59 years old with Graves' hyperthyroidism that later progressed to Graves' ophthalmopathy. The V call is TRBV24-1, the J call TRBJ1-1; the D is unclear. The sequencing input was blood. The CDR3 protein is CATSYDAEAFF. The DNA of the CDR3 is TGTGCCACCAGTTACGACGCTGAAGCTTTCTTT.